The clone carrying this T cell receptor beta chain was recorded at least ten times. The antigen is unknown. The sample comes from a study of HIV-infected patients and healthy controls. The CDR3 spans 19 residues. V lost 5 bases and J 1 base, leaving 27 bases between the germline ends. Germline-derived CDR1 and CDR2 are SGHDT and YYEEEE. The study, taken as a whole, reports: Compared with controls, mean Gini indices were significantly raised in HIV-infected repertoires, possibly indicating oligoclonality. CMV-associated CDR3s mostly grew nonsignificantly during therapy, while HIV-associated CDR3s declined significantly. HIV+ repertoires were severely depleted of MAIT alpha-chain CDR3s, unlike healthy controls. Compared with untreated HIV+ repertoires, healthy controls showed roughly threefold more distinct CDR3s and higher Shannon diversity.

No cell fractionation was done, so the repertoire covers all unsorted peripheral blood T cells. Reverse transcription used around 500 ng RNA and constant-region primers for alpha and beta. Separate chain-specific third strand synthesis with multiplexing indices produced the alpha and beta libraries. TCRdb recomputed calls from the 5' RACE reads with MiXCR, one row per CDR3 protein. Of some 13,000 distinct CDR3 sequences in the sample, roughly 9.9% are singletons; the top ten hold about 6.8%. The chain employs TRBV5-6 and TRBJ1-2; no clear D gene. This TCR derives from an adult in good health. The sequenced material came from blood. The CDR3 DNA reads TGTGCCAGCAGTGAAGATCCAACTACAAGAGGGCGATATAACTATGGCTACACCTTC. Amino acids: CASSEDPTTRGRYNYGYTF. The variable domain in full, with the rest retrieved from reference TRBV5-6 and TRBJ1-2, is DAGVTQSPTHLIKTRGQQVTLRCSPKSGHDTVSWYQQALGQGPQFIFQYYEEEERQRGNFPDRFSGHQFPNYSSELNVNALLLGDSALYLCASSEDPTTRGRYNYGYTFGSGTRLTVV.